Presented here are 28 T cell receptor beta chains from one specimen sequenced in a study of OX40 agonist ivuxolimab in advanced cancers. The assay was immunoSEQ multiplex PCR, and TCRdb's table has in-frame clones only and misses some. The data show under 15,000 clones, about 79% seen once. Sequencing was performed on CD4+ or CD8+ T cells sorted from blood, taken in a trial of the OX40 agonist ivuxolimab. The receptor source for this set is an adult with an advanced solid tumor such as melanoma, head and neck, liver or kidney cancer.

The gene calls are TRBV5-6 and TRBJ2-1; D could derive from TRBD1 or TRBD2 (5 bases each). Germline lookup yields CDR1 SGHDT and CDR2 YYEEEE. The V end lost 2 bases, the J end lost 7 bases, and 7 bases lay between the germline ends. This CDR3 is 12 amino acids long. The CDR3, as DNA: TGTGCCAGCAGCTTTGGGGGAAATGAGCAGTTCTTC. Translated, it gives CASSFGGNEQFF.

Within the sample, this clone is medium-sized. The same CDR3 also results from other DNA sequences found in this sample. V gene TRBV5-4 combines with J gene TRBJ2-7; 8 bases fit TRBD2. This CDR3 is 14 amino acids long. CDR1 is SGHNT and CDR2 is YYREEE in the germline V gene (reference sequence). V dropped 5 bases and J dropped 1; count of bases not matched to a gene: 5. As DNA, the CDR3 is TGTGCCAGCAGTCCGGGACTAGGGTCCTACGAGCAGTACTTC. Protein product: CASSPGLGSYEQYF.

V usage is TRBV6-1 and J usage is TRBJ2-3; 8 bases are shared with TRBD2. The V segment lost 8 bases and the J segment 4 bases; nucleotides outside the gene matches: 5. This CDR3 comprises 13 residues. The V gene's germline CDR1 is MNHNS and CDR2 SASEGT. CDR3 DNA: TGTGCCAGCGGAGCGGGAGACCCAGATACGCAGTATTTT. This codes for CASGAGDPDTQYF.

V and J are TRBV19 and TRBJ2-3; possibly TRBD2 for D (5 bases). The V gene lost 1 base and the J gene lost 7 bases, with 21 bases spanning the gap. The CDR3 has 17 residues. Germline CDR1 and CDR2: LNHDA and SQIVND (reference sequence). The CDR3 DNA sequence: TGTGCCAGTAGTATAGCCTCCTACTTGGGGTACGGGAATACGCAGTATTTT. This translates into CASSIASYLGYGNTQYF.

The rearrangement uses TRBV28 and TRBJ2-7; TRBD2 aligns across 10 bases. Germline V CDR1 and CDR2: MDHEN, SYDVKM. V shed 3 bases, J shed 5 bases, and the junction held 4 bases outside the gene matches. The CDR3 covers 14 residues. The CDR3 region has the DNA TGTGCCAGCAGTTTGCGACTAGCGGGCAACGAGCAGTACTTC. Its protein product is CASSLRLAGNEQYF.

The chain recombines TRBV30 with TRBJ1-2; D gene unclear. This CDR3 region has 18 residues. In germline, CDR1 is GTSNPN, CDR2 SVGIG (reference sequence). V lost 0 bases, J lost 7 bases, and 27 bases lay in between. The CDR3 here is CAWSVPFFASDQRGGYTF. The CDR3 region has the DNA TGTGCCTGGAGTGTACCTTTTTTTGCGTCCGACCAACGGGGTGGCTACACCTTC.

V is TRBV28 and J is TRBJ2-7; D ambiguous. Trimming stripped 5 bases from V and 3 bases from J, with 14 bases between. This CDR3 has 14 amino acids. Germline CDR1 reads MDHEN; CDR2 reads SYDVKM. In nucleotides, the CDR3 is TGTGCCAGCAGTACACGGGTTCTCCACTACGAGCAGTACTTC. Translated, it gives CASSTRVLHYEQYF.

The chain carries TRBV19 and TRBJ1-5, with a weak D call TRBD1 (5 bases). V lost 7 bases to trimming and J lost 0 bases, with 13 bases between them. CDR3 length equals 15 residues. Germline CDR1 LNHDA, CDR2 SQIVND (reference sequence). The CDR3 coding sequence is TGTGCCAGTATCCCAGACAGAAATAGCAATCAGCCCCAGCATTTT. Its translation: CASIPDRNSNQPQHF.

This clone was observed a single time. CDR3 DNA sequence: TGCGCCAGCAGCCAAGATTATGGGACAGCAGCTCCCTCCTACGAGCAGTACTTC. It is translated as CASSQDYGTAAPSYEQYF. The chain employs TRBV4-3 and TRBJ2-7, with 7 bases identical to TRBD1. The CDR3 consists of 18 residues. The trim removed 0 bases at V and 0 bases at J, leaving 11 bases unmatched. Germline assignment: CDR1 LGHNA and CDR2 YSLEER.

The chain recombines TRBV5-1 with TRBJ2-3, with 7 bases that match TRBD1. In germline, CDR1 is SGHRS, CDR2 YFSETQ. Unmatched junction bases numbered 9, after V lost 3 bases and J lost 2 bases. This CDR3 spans 16 amino acids. The CDR3 here is CASSSSQGSATDTQYF. Written as DNA, the CDR3 is TGCGCCAGCAGCTCCTCACAGGGGTCGGCCACAGATACGCAGTATTTT.

V and J are TRBV30 and TRBJ2-7; D gene unclear. Germline CDR1 reads GTSNPN; CDR2 reads SVGIG (reference sequence). CDR3 size: 11 residues. Trimming stripped 5 bases from V and 5 bases from J, with 10 bases between. CDR3 residues: CAWQDLDEQYF. CDR3 nucleotide sequence: TGTGCCTGGCAGGATCTCGACGAGCAGTACTTC.

The CDR3 protein is CSVEDETGELFF. The CDR3 DNA reads TGCAGCGTTGAAGATGAGACCGGGGAGCTGTTTTTT. The chain recombines TRBV29-1 with TRBJ2-2; D not certain. Trimming cost V 0 bases and J 5 bases, with 4 bases left between them. This CDR3 spans 12 amino acids. CDR1 SQVTM and CDR2 ANQGSEA come from the germline V gene.

V usage is TRBV30 and J usage is TRBJ1-6; the D is unclear. The V gene lost 3 bases and the J gene lost 7 bases, with 10 bases spanning the gap. The CDR3 covers 13 residues. In germline, CDR1 is GTSNPN, CDR2 SVGIG (reference sequence). This chain's CDR3 is CAWSPWANSPLHF. In nucleotides, the CDR3 is TGTGCCTGGAGCCCCTGGGCAAATTCACCCCTCCACTTT.

V gene TRBV6-1 combines with J gene TRBJ1-2; maybe TRBD1 (5 bases). The CDR3 has 12 residues. The germline V and J ends were trimmed by 6 bases and 6 bases, with 11 bases remaining between them. Per the germline V gene, CDR1 is MNHNS and CDR2 is SASEGT. The CDR3 loop reads CASSQWGNGYTF. The CDR3 DNA reads TGTGCCAGCAGCCAATGGGGGAATGGCTACACCTTC.

As regards this clone: In this CDR3 the conserved last residue, phenylalanine or tryptophan, is missing, so a read error is likely. The rearrangement links TRBV5-6 to TRBJ2-7, with D hard to call. Germline values: CDR1 SGHDT, CDR2 YYEEEE. The CDR3 is made up of 12 amino acids. V was cut by 4 bases and J by 0 bases, with 5 bases left in between. In nucleotides, the CDR3 is TGTGCCAGCAGCCTTAGCTCCTACGAGCAGTACCTC. It yields the protein CASSLSSYEQYL.

This clone was seen once. The chain employs TRBV7-8 and TRBJ2-1, with a possible D match to TRBD2 (6 bases). The germline V and J ends were trimmed by 1 base and 10 bases, with 11 bases remaining between them. CDR1 and CDR2 (germline): SGHVS, FQNEAQ. CDR3 length equals 13 residues. CDR3 sequence (DNA): TGTGCCAGCAGCTTAGTATTAGCGGTGGAGCAGTTCTTC. This gives the protein CASSLVLAVEQFF.

V gene TRBV28 combines with J gene TRBJ2-5, with a weak D call TRBD2 (6 bases). This CDR3 region has 12 residues. Germline V lookup: CDR1 MDHEN, CDR2 SYDVKM. V was cut by 8 bases and J by 11 bases, with 18 bases left in between. Written as DNA, the CDR3 is TGTGCCAGCTCCGGGAGAGATGGGGAGCAGTACTTC. This encodes CASSGRDGEQYF.

The chain carries TRBV7-9 and TRBJ1-4, with D unclear. Germline V gene data show CDR1 as SEHNR and CDR2 as FQNEAQ (reference sequence). Trimming shortened V by 3 bases and J by 6 bases, and 5 bases separated the two germline ends. This CDR3 is 12 amino acids long. Here the CDR3 reads CASSLKDEKLFF. In DNA, the CDR3 is TGTGCCAGCAGCTTGAAGGATGAAAAACTGTTTTTT.

This clone was seen a handful of times. The J gene is TRBJ1-4, the V gene TRBV4-2; a weak D match, TRBD1 (5 bases). With 10 bases removed from V and 3 bases from J, the gap between germline ends came to 27 bases. Germline loops: CDR1 LGHNA, CDR2 YNFKEQ. This CDR3 spans 18 amino acids. In DNA form, the CDR3 reads TGTGCCACCCTTTCGGGGCGGGGTAGCGGTCGAGCTAATGAAAAACTGTTTTTT. Protein product: CATLSGRGSGRANEKLFF.

This clone was recorded only once. V is TRBV4-3 and J is TRBJ2-1, with a weak D call TRBD2 (5 bases). The V and J ends lost 0 bases and 1 base respectively, with 22 bases between them. Germline V gene lookup returns CDR1 LGHNA and CDR2 YSLEER. CDR3 length equals 20 residues. The CDR3 DNA reads as TGCGCCAGCAGCCAAGATCTTCAAGCGGAAACCTACGCATCCTACAATGAGCAGTTCTTC. Translation: CASSQDLQAETYASYNEQFF.

The rearrangement joins TRBV18 to TRBJ2-1, with D maybe TRBD1 (5 bases). This CDR3 has 17 residues. The germline gives CDR1 KGHSH, CDR2 LQKENI. V shed 1 base and J shed 4 bases, with 17 bases lying between them. The CDR3 DNA reads as TGTGCCAGCTCACCACGGTTGGGTGGGCAGGGATACAATGAGCAGTTCTTC. Encoded protein: CASSPRLGGQGYNEQFF.

The gene calls are TRBV28 and TRBJ1-2; D ambiguous. CDR1 and CDR2 from the germline V gene are MDHEN and SYDVKM. This CDR3 spans 15 amino acids. Trimming stripped 2 bases from V and 4 bases from J, with 14 bases between. The CDR3 region is CASSLRGVLTYGYTF. The CDR3 nucleotides read TGTGCCAGCAGTTTACGTGGAGTCTTAACCTATGGCTACACCTTC.

The CDR3 DNA is TGTGCCAGCAGCTTGGTCGGGAGCGCGAACACCGGGGAGCTGTTTTTT. Translation: CASSLVGSANTGELFF. The rearrangement links TRBV5-6 to TRBJ2-2, with a tentative D call TRBD2 (6 bases). The germline V gene has CDR1 SGHDT and CDR2 YYEEEE. The CDR3 is 16 residues long. Trimming took 0 bases from V and 0 from J, leaving 9 bases between them. The full variable domain, completed using reference TRBV5-6 and TRBJ2-2, is DAGVTQSPTHLIKTRGQQVTLRCSPKSGHDTVSWYQQALGQGPQFIFQYYEEEERQRGNFPDRFSGHQFPNYSSELNVNALLLGDSALYLCASSLVGSANTGELFFGEGSRLTVL.

The genes are TRBV15 and TRBJ1-2; D is uncertain. V was pared by 0 bases and J by 7 bases, with 18 bases between. Germline loops: CDR1 LNHNV, CDR2 YYDKDF (reference sequence). This CDR3 contains 16 residues. The CDR3 loop is CATSRDPVGFPGGYTF. CDR3 coding DNA: TGTGCCACCAGCAGAGATCCGGTGGGGTTTCCCGGTGGCTACACCTTC.

The chain is built from TRBV27 and TRBJ1-5; 7 bases agree with TRBD1. J lost 6 bases, V lost 2 bases, and 4 bases had no gene match. The germline gives CDR1 MNHEY, CDR2 SMNVEV (reference sequence). This CDR3 region has 14 residues. Here the CDR3 DNA reads TGTGCCAGCAGTTTAGCAGGGGGTATTCAGCCCCAGCATTTT. It is translated as CASSLAGGIQPQHF.

This clone was detected only a few times. This chain uses TRBV6-1 with TRBJ1-1, with 8 bases fitting TRBD1. V shed 0 bases and J 4 bases; nucleotides not matched to a gene: 4. CDR3 size: 15 residues. The germline V gene has CDR1 MNHNS and CDR2 SASEGT. CDR3 region: CASSEAETGGTEAFF. The CDR3, as DNA: TGTGCCAGCAGTGAAGCGGAAACAGGGGGCACTGAAGCTTTCTTT.

V and J are TRBV6-5 and TRBJ2-7; D call uncertain. The V gene's germline CDR1 is MNHEY and CDR2 SVGAGI. Trimming removed 6 bases from V and 1 base from J, with 7 bases in between. This CDR3 has 12 amino acids. The CDR3 nucleotides read TGTGCCAGCAGCTCACAGTCCTACGAGCAGTACTTC. Its translation is CASSSQSYEQYF.

V usage is TRBV19 and J usage is TRBJ2-7; TRBD1 agrees at 9 bases. Germline loops: CDR1 LNHDA, CDR2 SQIVND (reference sequence). This CDR3 is built from 16 residues. The trim removed 5 bases at V and 0 bases at J, leaving 8 bases unmatched. In nucleotides, the CDR3 is TGTGCCAGTAGTCCATCCTTGGGACAGGGCTCCTACGAGCAGTACTTC. Amino acid sequence: CASSPSLGQGSYEQYF.